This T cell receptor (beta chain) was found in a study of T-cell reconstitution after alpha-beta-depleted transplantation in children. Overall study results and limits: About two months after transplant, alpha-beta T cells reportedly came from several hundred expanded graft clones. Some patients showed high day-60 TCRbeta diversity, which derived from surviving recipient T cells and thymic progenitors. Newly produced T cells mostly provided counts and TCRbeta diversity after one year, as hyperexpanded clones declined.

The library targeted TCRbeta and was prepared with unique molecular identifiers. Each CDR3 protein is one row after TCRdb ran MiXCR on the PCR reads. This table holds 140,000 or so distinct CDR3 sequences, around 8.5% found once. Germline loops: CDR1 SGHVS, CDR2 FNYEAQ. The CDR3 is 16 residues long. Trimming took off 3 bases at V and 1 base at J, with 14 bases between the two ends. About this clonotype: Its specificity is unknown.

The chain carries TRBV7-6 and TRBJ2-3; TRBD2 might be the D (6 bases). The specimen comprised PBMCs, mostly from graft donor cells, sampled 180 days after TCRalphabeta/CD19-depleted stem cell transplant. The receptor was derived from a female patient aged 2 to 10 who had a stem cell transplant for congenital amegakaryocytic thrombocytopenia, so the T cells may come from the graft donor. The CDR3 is CASSFLGEEGTDTQYF. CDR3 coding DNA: TGTGCCAGCAGCTTCCTTGGGGAGGAAGGCACAGATACGCAGTATTTT.